The clone carrying this T cell receptor beta chain was counted between two and nine times. Seattle patients were enrolled while actively infected and followed longitudinally. This sample was included in a study of blood T cell repertoires in COVID-19. Study-level background: Sites in the United States, Italy and Spain provided acute and convalescent COVID-19 samples. Sources were T cells, B-cell-depleted T cells, or PBMCs; the material itself was cDNA or gDNA.

The table came from immunoSEQ multiplex PCR; TCRdb's copy has only in-frame clones and leaves some out. The profile shows about 52,000 clones, about 81% of them singletons. CDR3 length: 13 amino acids. The V and J ends lost 4 bases and 5 bases respectively, with 12 bases between them. The V gene's germline CDR1 is LGHNA and CDR2 YNFKEQ. This clonotype was sampled from an elderly woman with COVID-19, enrolled during active disease. V usage is TRBV4-2 and J usage is TRBJ2-7; weak D call: TRBD2 (5 bases). The sequencing sample was made of peripheral blood. The CDR3 DNA is TGTGCCAGCAGCCCCACTAGTAGAGACGAGCAGTACTTC. It is translated as CASSPTSRDEQYF.